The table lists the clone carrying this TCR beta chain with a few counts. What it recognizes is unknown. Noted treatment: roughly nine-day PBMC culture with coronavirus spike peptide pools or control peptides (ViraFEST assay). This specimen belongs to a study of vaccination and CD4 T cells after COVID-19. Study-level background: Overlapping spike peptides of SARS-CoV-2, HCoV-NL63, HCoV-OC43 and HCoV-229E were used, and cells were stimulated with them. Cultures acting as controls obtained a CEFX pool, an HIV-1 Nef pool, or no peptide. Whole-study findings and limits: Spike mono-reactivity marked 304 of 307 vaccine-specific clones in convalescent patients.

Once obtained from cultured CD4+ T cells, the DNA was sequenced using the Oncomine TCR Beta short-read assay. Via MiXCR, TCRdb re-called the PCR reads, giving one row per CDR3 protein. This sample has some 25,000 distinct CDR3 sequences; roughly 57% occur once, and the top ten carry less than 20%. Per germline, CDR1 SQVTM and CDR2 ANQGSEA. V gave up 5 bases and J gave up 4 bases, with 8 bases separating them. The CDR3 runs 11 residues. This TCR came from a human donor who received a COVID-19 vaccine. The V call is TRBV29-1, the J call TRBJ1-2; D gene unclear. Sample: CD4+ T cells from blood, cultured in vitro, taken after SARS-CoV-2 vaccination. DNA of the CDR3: TGCAGCGTTCTAGAACCCTATGGCTACACCTTC. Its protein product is CSVLEPYGYTF.